A single sample gave rise to the 19 T cell receptor beta chains below, sequenced in a study of CD8+ T cells in alopecia areata. Following RNA extraction, reverse transcription yielded cDNA that acted as the sequencing template. Only in-frame clones appear in the TCRdb table, and some are missing; sequencing was by immunoSEQ multiplex PCR. The sample has some 120,000 clones, none seen only once. The sequencing sample was made of lesional skin. The receptors derive from a C3H/HeJ mouse with alopecia areata. For this mouse line, the MHC haplotype is H2-k.

The sample holds a few counts of this clone. Gene labels here are mouse ones. The read gets to within 4 residues of the CDR3 end, and the germline J gene fills in the rest. The gene calls are TRBV12-1 and TRBJ1-2; D possibly corresponds to TRBD1 (6 bases). In germline, CDR1 is SGHSN, CDR2 HYEKVE. V lost 2 bases, J lost 0 bases, and 12 bases lay in between. The CDR3 contains 15 residues. CDR3 DNA, as far as it was read: TGTGCCAGCTCTCCCCGGGACAATGCAAACTCC. This encodes CASSPRDNANS. The CDR3 reads in full as CASSPRDNANSDYTF.

In this sample, this clone turned up many times. The TCRdb protein fails to match the DNA translation at residue 12; the protein reported here was translated from the DNA. Gene names follow the mouse nomenclature. The sequenced fragment ends 3 residues before the CDR3 boundary, so the rest is inferred from the germline J gene. The genes are TRBV13-3 and TRBJ1-3; 10 positions agree with TRBD1. The CDR3 spans 15 residues. Germline-derived CDR1 and CDR2 are NNHDY and SYVADS. With 7 bases clipped from V and 0 bases from J, the junction kept 4 bases outside the gene matches. Partial CDR3 DNA: TGTGCCAGCGGACAGGGGGACCTTTCTGGAAATACG. It specifies CASGQGDLSGNT. From start to end, the CDR3 is CASGQGDLSGNTLYF.

This clone has a handful of counts. Gene names are the mouse ones. Sequencing ends 4 residues short of the CDR3 end; the germline J gene provides the rest. V gene TRBV1 combines with J gene TRBJ2-7; possible D gene TRBD1, 5 bases. Germline V CDR1 and CDR2: NSQYPW, LRSPGD (reference sequence). The CDR3 runs to 13 residues. The DNA read from the CDR3 is TGCACCTGCAGTGCAGGGACACTGTAT. Residues: CTCSAGTLY. The complete CDR3 protein is CTCSAGTLYEQYF.

With regard to this clone: The genes and germline here are from mouse. The sequenced fragment ends 4 residues before the CDR3 boundary, so the rest is inferred from the germline J gene. This chain joins TRBV13-3 and TRBJ2-5; perhaps TRBD1 as D (5 bases). The germline gives CDR1 NNHDY, CDR2 SYVADS. The CDR3 totals 14 residues. V lost 3 bases, J lost 0 bases, and 8 bases lay in between. The CDR3 bases that were read are TGTGCCAGCAGTGCCGGACATAACCAAGAC. The encoded protein is CASSAGHNQD. The entire CDR3 is CASSAGHNQDTQYF.

About this clone itself: Gene names and germline match the mouse. The CDR3 goes on 4 residues after the read ends, and that part is filled in from the germline J gene. The gene calls are TRBV13-3 and TRBJ2-5; TRBD2 is a possible D gene (7 bases). The CDR3 covers 13 residues. Germline V gene sequence: CDR1 NNHDY, CDR2 SYVADS. The CDR3 DNA, read in part, is TGTGCCAGCAGTGGGGGGGCGAGGGAC. Its translation: CASSGGARD. Given in full, the CDR3 is CASSGGARDTQYF.

A few counts support this clone. The germline and genes are mouse ones. Sequencing ends 4 residues short of the CDR3 end; the germline J gene provides the rest. This rearrangement joins TRBV29 to TRBJ2-7; D is ambiguous. CDR3 length: 13 residues. The V and J ends lost 0 bases and 3 bases respectively, with 6 bases between them. Germline loops: CDR1 MSHET, CDR2 SYDVDS. CDR3 bases read: TGTGCTAGCAGTTTATCAGTGGGCTAT. Its protein product is CASSLSVGY. The whole CDR3 protein reads CASSLSVGYEQYF.

Worth noting for this clone: Gene and germline names: mouse. The read halts 4 residues ahead of the CDR3 end, with the missing end drawn from the germline J gene. The chain joins TRBV17 to TRBJ1-4; TRBD1 agrees at 10 bases. The length of the CDR3 is 14 residues. With V trimmed by 4 bases and J by 5 bases, 1 base remained unmatched. From germline, CDR1 is MNHDT and CDR2 YYDKIL. Here the CDR3 reads CASSMGQGNERLFF. The covered CDR3 bases are TGTGCTAGCAGTATGGGACAGGGGAACGAA.

The sample holds many counts of this clone. Gene and germline names: mouse. The CDR3 goes on 4 residues after the read ends, and that part is filled in from the germline J gene. This sequence joins TRBV13-3 and TRBJ2-1; TRBD2 aligns across 11 bases. CDR3 length: 14 residues. CDR1 NNHDY and CDR2 SYVADS come from the germline V gene. Germline trimming cut 6 bases from V and 4 bases from J; bases unmatched to any gene: 3. CDR3 DNA, as far as it was read: TGTGCCAGCACCGGGACTGGGGGATATGCT. Protein sequence: CASTGTGGYA. The whole CDR3 sequence is CASTGTGGYAEQFF.

This clone was detected ten times or more. TCRdb's protein sequence differs at residue 12 from the translated DNA; the protein presented here follows the DNA. These gene names are mouse names. The CDR3 end is not reached by the read, which stops 3 residues before it; the germline J gene fills it in. The J gene is TRBJ1-6, the V gene TRBV13-1, with TRBD1 matching 8 bases. TRBJ1-6 is sorted into the ORF group, with uncertain function. Germline CDR1 reads NSHNY; CDR2 reads SYGAGN. V shed 0 bases, J shed 4 bases, and the junction held 0 bases outside the gene matches. This CDR3 has 15 residues. The CDR3 reads CASSDGDRYNSPLYF. Incomplete CDR3 DNA: TGTGCCAGCAGTGATGGGGACAGGTATAATTCGCCC.

There are a few counts of this clone. The gene names here belong to mouse. Read sequence stops 4 residues before the CDR3 end, and the germline J gene provides the missing end. The chain recombines TRBV13-3 with TRBJ2-7, with 11 nucleotides matching TRBD2. CDR3 size: 15 residues. Germline V CDR1 and CDR2: NNHDY, SYVADS. Incomplete CDR3 DNA: TGTGCCAGCAGTTCCCCGGGACTGGGGGAATAT. Protein: CASSSPGLGEY. The whole CDR3 sequence is CASSSPGLGEYEQYF.

Note on this clone: At one of its ends the junction is not consistent with the germline gene, which may arise from a read error. Genes and germline come from the mouse. With the read ending 4 residues before the CDR3 end, the germline J gene is used to fill in that end. This chain uses TRBV16 with TRBJ1-4, with 9 bases matching TRBD1. The CDR3 length is 14 residues. Germline CDR1 is SGHSA and CDR2 is FRNQAP. The sequenced CDR3 bases are TGTTCAAGCAGCCCACAGGGGGCGAGCGAA. Translated: CSSSPQGASE. The complete CDR3 reads CSSSPQGASERLFF.

Notes on this clone: Genes and germline come from the mouse. The read halts 4 residues ahead of the CDR3 end, with the missing end drawn from the germline J gene. The V gene is TRBV1, the J gene TRBJ2-5; TRBD1 matches 9 bases. The CDR3 length is 15 residues. From germline, CDR1 is NSQYPW and CDR2 LRSPGD (reference sequence). The CDR3 reads CTCSAPGTGTDTQYF. Incomplete CDR3 DNA: TGCACCTGCAGTGCCCCCGGGACAGGGACAGAC.

This clone came up a few times. Each gene name is a mouse one. The read falls 4 residues short of the CDR3 end, and the missing part is taken from the germline J gene. This chain joins TRBV13-3 and TRBJ1-2; 9 positions match TRBD1. J gave up 4 bases and V 3 bases, and 4 bases lay outside the gene matches. The length of the CDR3 is 14 residues. Germline assignment: CDR1 NNHDY and CDR2 SYVADS. CDR3: CASSVGTGTSDYTF. The sequenced part of the CDR3 DNA is TGTGCCAGCAGTGTAGGGACAGGGACCTCC.

Notes on this clone: The genes are named according to mouse. The read falls 4 residues short of the CDR3 end, and the missing part is taken from the germline J gene. This chain joins TRBV13-1 and TRBJ2-3; TRBD1 agrees at 10 bases. The CDR3 contains 16 residues. Per the germline V gene, CDR1 is NSHNY and CDR2 is SYGAGN. J was trimmed by 4 bases and V by 0 bases; bases with no gene match: 5. CDR3 sequence: CASSDVGTGDTETLYF. The CDR3 DNA, read in part, is TGTGCCAGCAGTGATGTCGGGACAGGGGACACAGAA.

About this clone: Any gene name here is a mouse gene name. The read ends 4 residues early relative to the CDR3; the germline J gene fills the gap. The chain uses TRBV13-3 and TRBJ2-2; D ambiguous. Germline loops: CDR1 NNHDY, CDR2 SYVADS. This CDR3 spans 12 amino acids. V was trimmed by 7 bases and J by 1 base, leaving 5 bases between them. This CDR3 is CASYRNTGQLYF. Incomplete CDR3 DNA: TGTGCCAGCTACAGAAACACCGGG. Complete variable domain (other parts from reference TRBV13-3 and TRBJ2-2): EAAVTQSPRSKVAVTGGKVTLSCHQTNNHDYMYWYRQDTGHGLRLIHYSYVADSTEKGDIPDGYKASRPSQENFSLILELASLSQTAVYFCASYRNTGQLYFGEGSKLTVL.

There are a few counts of this clone. The listed genes are named as in mouse. The DNA ends 4 residues before the CDR3 does, and the rest of the CDR3 is filled in from the germline J gene. The chain joins TRBV1 to TRBJ2-7; D perhaps matches TRBD2 (5 bases). This CDR3 comprises 17 residues. Germline lookup yields CDR1 NSQYPW and CDR2 LRSPGD (reference sequence). The V end was cut by 0 bases, the J end by 0 bases, with 15 bases between. Partial CDR3 DNA: TGCACCTGCAGTGCAGATCGTGGCTCTGGGAGCTCCTAT. Encoded protein: CTCSADRGSGSSY. The whole CDR3 sequence reads CTCSADRGSGSSYEQYF.

Turning to this clone: The gene symbols are mouse symbols. The observed sequence ends 4 residues before the CDR3 terminus, with the missing tail filled in from the germline J gene. This chain uses TRBV13-1 with TRBJ2-7, with D hard to call. The V gene lost 2 bases and the J gene lost 3 bases, with 6 bases spanning the gap. CDR1 is NSHNY and CDR2 is SYGAGN in the germline V gene. There are 12 residues in the CDR3. CDR3 loop: CASSEQNYEQYF. Partial CDR3 DNA: TGTGCCAGCAGTGAACAGAACTAT.

Of note for this clone: Gene labels here are mouse ones. The part of the CDR3 DNA that was read is TGTGCCAGCAGCCCGCTCGGACTGGGGGAAGAC. Encoded protein: CASSPLGLGED. The whole CDR3 sequence reads CASSPLGLGEDTQYF. The chain is built from TRBV13-1 and TRBJ2-5, with 10 bases identical to TRBD2. Read coverage stops 4 residues before the CDR3 terminus; the germline J gene supplies the remainder. CDR1 is NSHNY and CDR2 is SYGAGN in the germline V gene. The CDR3 consists of 15 residues.

This clone was counted a few times. Germline and genes here are mouse. The read falls 4 residues short of the CDR3 end, and the missing part is taken from the germline J gene. This chain links TRBV13-1 with TRBJ1-4, with D uncertain. The V and J ends lost 0 bases and 4 bases respectively, with 7 bases between them. CDR1 and CDR2 from the germline V gene are NSHNY and SYGAGN. There are 14 residues in the CDR3. The chain's CDR3 is CASSDAEGNERLFF. CDR3 DNA, as far as it was read: TGTGCCAGCAGTGATGCGGAGGGCAACGAA.